Below are 4 T cell receptor beta chains sequenced from a single sample in a study of blood T cells in healthy people across ages. PCR was performed a second time for about 7 to 11 cycles using a sample-barcoded 5' primer and a J-beta primer mix. TCRdb reanalysed the 5' RACE reads using MiXCR and keeps one entry per CDR3 protein. Seen here are some 1.4 million distinct CDR3 sequences, roughly 45% observed once, and the top ten hold roughly 7.9%. The sample consisted of blood. Receptor source: a woman aged 18-29 years in good health.

This clonotype was seen a few times. This chain joins TRBV6-1 and TRBJ1-1; D gene ambiguous. The CDR3 length is 14 residues. Germline loops: CDR1 MNHNS, CDR2 SASEGT. Trimming left V 2 bases short and J 5 bases short, with 12 bases between. The CDR3 DNA is TGTGCCAGCAGTGAATTCTCGGCAGAGACTGAAGCTTTCTTT. This encodes CASSEFSAETEAFF.

V gene TRBV14 combines with J gene TRBJ2-5; 9 nucleotides agree with TRBD2. The DNA end is a closer match to TRBJ2-7, so the J assignment may be wrong. CDR1 and CDR2 (germline): SGHDN, FVKESK. This CDR3 comprises 15 residues. CDR3 amino acids: CASSLHGTSTYEQYF. The CDR3 coding sequence is TGTGCCAGCAGCCTACATGGGACTAGCACCTACGAGCAGTACTTC.

The genes are TRBV5-1 and TRBJ2-5; D perhaps matches TRBD1 (6 bases). V gave up 4 bases and J gave up 2 bases, with 18 bases separating them. This CDR3 spans 16 amino acids. The germline CDR1 and CDR2 sequences are SGHRS and YFSETQ. CDR3 in amino acids: CASSQIIDRRQETQYF. CDR3 sequence (DNA): TGCGCCAGCAGCCAGATTATAGACAGGAGGCAAGAGACCCAGTACTTC. The variable domain in full, completed from reference TRBV5-1 and TRBJ2-5, reads KAGVTQTPRYLIKTRGQQVTLSCSPISGHRSVSWYQQTPGQGLQFLFEYFSETQRNKGNFPGRFSGRQFSNSRSEMNVSTLELGDSALYLCASSQIIDRRQETQYFGPGTRLLVL.

This CDR3 reads CASSLGSDEKLFF. CDR3 DNA: TGTGCCAGCAGCTTAGGTTCGGATGAAAAACTGTTTTTT. The chain has TRBV7-9 and TRBJ1-4; no firm D call. Germline V gives CDR1 SEHNR, CDR2 FQNEAQ (reference sequence). V was pared by 1 base and J by 6 bases, with 6 bases between. The CDR3 spans 13 residues.